The 26 T cell receptor beta chains below were found in one sample sequenced in a study of patients and donors after allogeneic stem cell transplantation (TCRdb year 2020). Receptors were amplified or captured by RT-PCR. The data were produced on a NextSeq 550. The public reads were reprocessed in TCRdb via fastp at Q25 and MiXCR, keeping in-frame beta chains. All rows with the same CDR3 protein become a single entry with the most common DNA and genes. Counted in this sample were about 410,000 distinct CDR3 sequences; more than 15% of them appeared once. Clones ranked in the top ten supply around 7.2% of the sample. Material: blood, either unsorted or a sorted T cell fraction (not recorded which). These receptors all come from a human donor who was either an allogeneic HSCT recipient or a stem cell or donor lymphocyte infusion donor (not recorded which). It is not recorded whose cells these are; they may come from a transplant donor.

This clonotype was recorded at least ten times. V usage is TRBV20-1 and J usage is TRBJ2-7, with 11 bases matching TRBD2. From germline, CDR1 is DFQATT and CDR2 SNEGSKA (reference sequence). J was trimmed by 9 bases and V by 2 bases; bases with no gene match: 9. The CDR3 loop spans 14 amino acids. Written as DNA, the CDR3 is TGCAGTGCTAGACCGACTAGCGGGAAGAGCGGGCAGTACTTC. It codes for CSARPTSGKSGQYF.

The J gene is TRBJ1-2, the V gene TRBV11-3; TRBD1 might be the D (5 bases). The germline V and J ends were trimmed by 5 bases and 2 bases, with 15 bases remaining between them. Germline-derived CDR1 and CDR2 are SGHNT and YENEEA. This CDR3 is built from 15 residues. CDR3 sequence reads: CASSPLGRLNYGYTF. In DNA form, the CDR3 reads TGTGCCAGCAGCCCCCTGGGACGGCTGAACTATGGCTACACCTTC. Filled out from reference TRBV11-3 and TRBJ1-2, the complete variable domain reads EAGVVQSPRYKIIEKKQPVAFWCNPISGHNTLYWYLQNLGQGPELLIRYENEEAVDDSQLPKDRFSAERLKGVDSTLKIQPAELGDSAVYLCASSPLGRLNYGYTFGSGTRLTVV.

This clonotype has a handful of counts. The CDR3 protein is CASSSGPLPQYF. In DNA, the CDR3 is TGTGCCAGCAGCTCCGGACCACTTCCGCAGTATTTT. V usage is TRBV11-2 and J usage is TRBJ2-3; D call uncertain. CDR1 SGHAT and CDR2 FQNNGV come from the germline V gene. The V and J ends lost 4 bases and 10 bases respectively, with 12 bases between them. The CDR3 is 12 residues long.

About this clonotype itself: One base away lies a much larger clone, so this may be a sequencing read error. J is TRBJ1-1 and V is TRBV4-2, with a weak D call TRBD1 (6 bases). This CDR3 contains 14 residues. Deletions cut 4 bases from V and 4 bases from J, with 13 bases between. Germline V CDR1 and CDR2: LGHNA, YNFKEQ. The chain's CDR3 is CASSRPGEGTEAFF. DNA for the CDR3: TGTGCCAGCAGCCGGCCAGGGGAGGGCACTGAAGCTTTCTTT.

This clonotype was detected only a few times. This chain uses TRBV3-1 with TRBJ2-2; TRBD1 might be the D (6 bases). V was trimmed by 1 base and J by 1 base, leaving 10 bases between them. The CDR3 is made up of 16 amino acids. CDR1 and CDR2 (germline): LGHDT, YNNKEL (reference sequence). In nucleotides, the CDR3 is TGTGCCAGCAGCCAAGTGGGCAGGGGGAACACCGGGGAGCTGTTTTTT. This gives the protein CASSQVGRGNTGELFF.

Only a few counts were recorded for this clonotype. V usage is TRBV2 and J usage is TRBJ2-2, with 13 bases matching TRBD2. CDR3 length equals 16 residues. Losses at the gene ends were 5 bases for V and 2 bases for J; bases not matched to a gene: 2. Germline CDR1 is SNHLY and CDR2 is FYNNEI. In DNA form, the CDR3 reads TGTGCCAGCAGTAGGACTAGCGGGAGAAACACCGGGGAGCTGTTTTTT. Its translation is CASSRTSGRNTGELFF.

The chain employs TRBV10-3 and TRBJ2-5; 8 bases align to TRBD1. Germline V gene data show CDR1 as ENHRY and CDR2 as SYGVKD. CDR3 length: 15 amino acids. V lost 4 bases to trimming and J lost 5 bases; unmatched junction nucleotides: 9. The CDR3 region is CAISGLQGARETQYF. The CDR3 region has the DNA TGTGCCATCAGTGGTTTGCAGGGGGCGCGGGAGACCCAGTACTTC.

This clonotype came up a few times. This chain connects TRBV2 to TRBJ2-1; D may be TRBD1 or TRBD2 (5 bases each). The CDR3 extends over 12 amino acids. Germline CDR1 and CDR2: SNHLY and FYNNEI. V dropped 4 bases and J dropped 15 bases, with 16 bases sitting between them. The CDR3 DNA sequence: TGTGCCAGCAGTGGGGACCACCGTGATCTGTTCTTC. The encoded protein is CASSGDHRDLFF.

The rearrangement links TRBV7-6 to TRBJ2-5; 12 bases align to TRBD1. From germline, CDR1 is SGHVS and CDR2 FNYEAQ. V lost 3 bases to trimming and J lost 4 bases; unmatched junction nucleotides: 0. The CDR3 spans 14 residues. CDR3 residues: CASSLGQGAETQYF. CDR3 bases: TGTGCCAGCAGCTTGGGACAGGGGGCAGAGACCCAGTACTTC.

This clonotype turned up a few times. The CDR3 coding sequence is TGCAGTGCTAGAGATGGGGCTCAGCCCCAGCATTTT. This gives the protein CSARDGAQPQHF. The chain couples TRBV20-1 to TRBJ1-5; tentative D call: TRBD1 (5 bases). In germline, CDR1 is DFQATT, CDR2 SNEGSKA (reference sequence). CDR3 length equals 12 residues. V lost 0 bases to trimming and J lost 6 bases, with 6 bases between them.

This clonotype has more than one count but fewer than ten. V usage is TRBV29-1 and J usage is TRBJ2-7; 10 bases line up with TRBD2. The V gene end was trimmed by 6 bases and the J gene end by 0 bases; junction bases not matched to a gene: 5. The germline gives CDR1 SQVTM, CDR2 ANQGSEA. The length of the CDR3 is 14 residues. This chain's CDR3 is CSVNGLADSYEQYF. CDR3 nucleotide sequence: TGCAGCGTCAACGGACTAGCGGACTCCTACGAGCAGTACTTC.

CDR3 sequence (DNA): TGTGCCAGCAGCCAAATGGGCGGGAGTCGTGGCAATGAGCAGTTCTTC. Translated: CASSQMGGSRGNEQFF. The J gene is TRBJ2-1, the V gene TRBV3-1; TRBD2 matches 7 bases. With 2 bases clipped from V and 6 bases from J, the junction kept 10 bases outside the gene matches. There are 16 residues in the CDR3. Germline assignment: CDR1 LGHDT and CDR2 YNNKEL (reference sequence).

This clonotype came up many times. The chain carries TRBV4-1 and TRBJ2-7; D is unclear. V gave up 0 bases and J gave up 0 bases, with 9 bases separating them. Germline values: CDR1 MGHRA, CDR2 YSYEKL. There are 15 residues in the CDR3. The CDR3 DNA follows: TGCGCCAGCAGCCAAGATTATCCAAGCTCCTACGAGCAGTACTTC. This codes for CASSQDYPSSYEQYF.

This clonotype was detected ten times or more. This chain joins TRBV5-1 and TRBJ1-2; 8 positions agree with TRBD1. CDR3 length: 13 residues. V lost 1 base, J lost 6 bases, and 2 bases stayed unmatched. Germline CDR1 is SGHRS and CDR2 is YFSETQ. This CDR3 reads CASSLTTGDGYTF. Here the CDR3 DNA reads TGCGCCAGCAGCTTGACGACAGGGGATGGCTACACCTTC.

There are many counts of this clonotype. This chain uses TRBV11-2 with TRBJ2-5; D tentatively fits TRBD1 or TRBD2 (6 bases each). Germline loops: CDR1 SGHAT, CDR2 FQNNGV. This CDR3 is built from 15 residues. V was shortened by 1 base and J by 1 base, with 10 bases between the two germline ends. Here the CDR3 reads CASSLAGALQETQYF. The CDR3 DNA reads TGTGCCAGCAGCTTAGCGGGGGCCCTCCAAGAGACCCAGTACTTC.

This clonotype was seen more than once but under ten times. V gene TRBV27 combines with J gene TRBJ2-5; possible D gene TRBD2, 6 bases. This CDR3 region has 10 residues. V lost 11 bases and J 5 bases, leaving 9 bases between the germline ends. CDR1 is MNHEY and CDR2 is SMNVEV in the germline V gene (reference sequence). CDR3 region: CAGGRETQYF. The DNA of the CDR3 is TGTGCCGGAGGGAGGGAGACCCAGTACTTC.

This clonotype has more than one count but fewer than ten. DNA of the CDR3: TGTGCCAGCAGCCCCCTCCAGGGAACTGGAAACACCATATATTTT. Translating it yields CASSPLQGTGNTIYF. This sequence joins TRBV6-1 and TRBJ1-3; maybe TRBD1 (5 bases). CDR3 length equals 15 residues. Deletions cut 6 bases from V and 2 bases from J, with 14 bases between. From germline, CDR1 is MNHNS and CDR2 SASEGT.

This clonotype was found a few times. This chain links TRBV7-6 with TRBJ2-1, with 9 positions matching TRBD2. V lost 1 base to trimming and J lost 8 bases; unmatched junction nucleotides: 6. The CDR3 runs to 15 residues. The germline CDR1 and CDR2 sequences are SGHVS and FNYEAQ. CDR3 protein: CASSLVAGVWDEQFF. CDR3 sequence (DNA): TGTGCCAGCAGCTTAGTAGCGGGAGTATGGGATGAGCAGTTCTTC.

The chain carries TRBV7-9 and TRBJ1-1; D is possibly TRBD1 (6 bases). The CDR3 sequence is 14 residues long. Trimming left V 4 bases short and J 4 bases short, with 13 bases between. Germline assignment: CDR1 SEHNR and CDR2 FQNEAQ (reference sequence). The CDR3 loop reads CASSSRQAGTEAFF. The CDR3 coding sequence is TGTGCCAGCAGCTCCCGACAGGCGGGCACTGAAGCTTTCTTT.

This clonotype appeared a few times. V and J are TRBV10-2 and TRBJ1-1, with D perhaps TRBD1 (6 bases). The CDR3 is made up of 13 amino acids. Trimming pared 4 bases from V and 5 bases from J, leaving 11 bases between. Germline V gives CDR1 WSHSY, CDR2 SAAADI. CDR3 loop: CASSGYRVTEAFF. In DNA, the CDR3 is TGCGCCAGCAGTGGATACAGGGTTACTGAAGCTTTCTTT.

This clonotype was counted a few times. This chain uses TRBV20-1 with TRBJ2-2; 8 positions match TRBD2. Per germline, CDR1 DFQATT and CDR2 SNEGSKA (reference sequence). The CDR3 runs to 14 residues. V was clipped by 0 bases and J by 6 bases; unmatched bases: 3. The CDR3 sequence: CSARDWRGAGELFF. CDR3 sequence (DNA): TGCAGTGCTAGAGATTGGCGGGGGGCCGGGGAGCTGTTTTTT.

This clonotype appeared a few times. This chain uses TRBV6-1 with TRBJ1-6; the D is unclear. The CDR3 loop spans 16 amino acids. V was cut by 5 bases and J by 0 bases, with 11 bases left in between. CDR1 is MNHNS, CDR2 SASEGT, per germline. In nucleotides, the CDR3 is TGTGCCAGCAGTCTATGCGTTAGCTCCTATAATTCACCCCTCCACTTT. Encoded protein: CASSLCVSSYNSPLHF.

V usage is TRBV11-3 and J usage is TRBJ2-1; possible D gene TRBD2, 6 bases. Germline V gene data show CDR1 as SGHNT and CDR2 as YENEEA. The CDR3 has 14 amino acids. The ends were cut back, 4 bases at V and 9 bases at J, with 16 bases in the middle. The CDR3 reads CASSCWDSGGEQFF. The CDR3, as DNA: TGTGCCAGCAGCTGTTGGGACTCCGGAGGTGAGCAGTTCTTC.

This clonotype was counted only a few times. The rearrangement uses TRBV24-1 and TRBJ2-1, with 7 bases aligning to TRBD2. Germline V CDR1 and CDR2: KGHDR, SFDVKD. CDR3 length: 17 residues. J was trimmed by 6 bases and V by 5 bases; bases with no gene match: 15. CDR3 in amino acids: CATSVLRGGRALNEQFF. The CDR3 DNA follows: TGTGCCACCAGTGTGTTGAGAGGAGGGAGGGCCCTCAATGAGCAGTTCTTC.

The sample holds a few counts of this clonotype. The chain carries TRBV7-2 and TRBJ2-7; TRBD1 matches at 11 bases. Germline V gene data show CDR1 as SGHTA and CDR2 as FQGNSA. The CDR3 contains 14 residues. The V gene end was trimmed by 10 bases and the J gene end by 3 bases; junction bases not matched to a gene: 8. The DNA for the CDR3 is TGTGCCACAGGGGGGGGGACAGGGGGCTACGAGCAGTACTTC. This gives the protein CATGGGTGGYEQYF.

The chain links TRBV7-2 to TRBJ1-5; tentative D call: TRBD1 (5 bases). V dropped 5 bases and J dropped 0 bases, with 11 bases sitting between them. The CDR3 consists of 15 residues. Germline CDR1 SGHTA, CDR2 FQGNSA. CDR3 sequence reads: CASSADSYSNQPQHF. CDR3 nucleotides: TGTGCCAGCAGCGCCGACAGCTATAGCAATCAGCCCCAGCATTTT.